The 31 T cell receptor beta chains below all came from one sample that was sequenced in a study of cytomegalovirus exposure and HLA in healthy donors. 60 Vbeta and 13 Jbeta primers were used in PCR. Only in-frame clones appear in the TCRdb table, and some are missing; sequencing was by immunoSEQ multiplex PCR. This sample yields 95,000 to 130,000 clones, of which over 8% are seen a single time; 2.5% to 3.5% belongs to the top ten. Sequenced material: PBMCs. The receptor set was obtained from a man aged 25 to 40 in good health and CMV-seronegative.

The rearrangement links TRBV19 to TRBJ2-3, with 9 positions matching TRBD1. The CDR3 runs to 15 residues. After removal of 7 bases from V and 1 base from J, the junction contained 6 bases not matched to a gene. Germline-derived CDR1 and CDR2 are LNHDA and SQIVND (reference sequence). The chain's CDR3 is CASKGTGTRTDTQYF. CDR3 nucleotides: TGTGCCAGTAAAGGGACAGGGACACGCACAGATACGCAGTATTTT. Full variable domain (remainder filled in from reference TRBV19 and TRBJ2-3): DGGITQSPKYLFRKEGQNVTLSCEQNLNHDAMYWYRQDPGQGLRLIYYSQIVNDFQKGDIAEGYSVSREKKESFPLTVTSAQKNPTAFYLCASKGTGTRTDTQYFGPGTRLTVL.

The genes are TRBV18 and TRBJ1-5, with a weak D call TRBD1 (5 bases). V lost 0 bases, J lost 0 bases, and 9 bases lay in between. CDR3 size: 16 residues. The germline V gene encodes CDR1 KGHSH and CDR2 LQKENI. Here the CDR3 reads CASSPPGQPSNQPQHF. The CDR3 DNA reads TGTGCCAGCTCACCACCGGGGCAGCCTAGCAATCAGCCCCAGCATTTT.

This clone occurred a few times. The same CDR3 can be traced to other DNA sequences in this sample. The rearrangement joins TRBV7-2 to TRBJ1-1; D uncertain. The CDR3 consists of 14 residues. V lost 1 base to trimming and J lost 1 base, with 7 bases between them. Germline V lookup: CDR1 SGHTA, CDR2 FQGNSA. In nucleotides, the CDR3 is TGTGCCAGCAGCTTAGGCCGGTCGAACACTGAAGCTTTCTTT. Its translation is CASSLGRSNTEAFF.

In its sample, this clone was seen a few times. V is TRBV4-3 and J is TRBJ2-7, with 7 bases aligning to TRBD2. The trim removed 4 bases at V and 3 bases at J, leaving 6 bases unmatched. The length of the CDR3 is 14 residues. Germline values: CDR1 LGHNA, CDR2 YSLEER. The CDR3 nucleotides are TGCGCCAGCAGCCTTGAGGGAGGGGACTACGAGCAGTACTTC. This translates into CASSLEGGDYEQYF.

This clone was detected only a few times. J is TRBJ2-7 and V is TRBV29-1, with 16 bases that match TRBD2. The CDR3 is made up of 14 amino acids. Looked up from germline, CDR1 is SQVTM and CDR2 is ANQGSEA. V gave up 4 bases and J gave up 4 bases; unmatched junction bases: 1. The CDR3 here is CSVVGLAGGYEQYF. The CDR3 coding sequence is TGCAGCGTTGTGGGACTAGCGGGGGGGTACGAGCAGTACTTC.

The table lists this clone with a few counts. One end of the junction does not line up with germline, which may come from a read error. The chain carries TRBV7-7 and TRBJ2-1, with D possibly TRBD1 on 5 matching bases. CDR3 length: 15 residues. CDR1 SSHAT and CDR2 FNYEAQ come from the germline V gene (reference sequence). The CDR3 sequence: CASSYGAGWWDEQFF. CDR3 nucleotides: TGTGCTAGCAGCTATGGGGCAGGATGGTGGGATGAGCAGTTCTTC.

This clone was picked up a small number of times. This chain links TRBV28 with TRBJ2-5; 7 positions match TRBD1. This CDR3 is built from 12 residues. Unmatched junction bases numbered 12, after V lost 6 bases and J lost 14 bases. The germline gives CDR1 MDHEN, CDR2 SYDVKM. CDR3 coding DNA: TGTGCCAGCAGCCCTCTCGGGACAGCTAATTACTTC. It specifies CASSPLGTANYF.

V is TRBV16 and J is TRBJ2-7; D is uncertain. Trimming pared 3 bases from V and 3 bases from J, leaving 18 bases between. CDR1 and CDR2 from the germline V gene are KGHSY and FQNENV. The CDR3 sequence is 16 residues long. The CDR3 protein is CASSQSPGVVFYEQYF. The CDR3, as DNA: TGTGCCAGCAGCCAGTCTCCCGGAGTCGTTTTCTACGAGCAGTACTTC.

This clone was found a few times. This rearrangement joins TRBV7-9 to TRBJ2-3; D remains unclear. CDR1 and CDR2 from the germline V gene are SEHNR and FQNEAQ (reference sequence). Trimming stripped 4 bases from V and 3 bases from J, with 5 bases between. This CDR3 comprises 12 residues. The CDR3 spells CASSSQTDTQYF. CDR3 DNA: TGTGCCAGCAGCTCCCAAACAGATACGCAGTATTTT.

The chain links TRBV9 to TRBJ2-7; 8 bases fit TRBD2. Trimming at V came to 0 bases and at J to 3 bases, leaving 8 bases not matched to a gene. The CDR3 loop spans 16 amino acids. The germline gives CDR1 SGDLS, CDR2 YYNGEE. The CDR3 nucleotides read TGTGCCAGCAGCGTAGCGGCCAGCGGGAGTTTCTACGAGCAGTACTTC. Translation gives CASSVAASGSFYEQYF.

The rearrangement joins TRBV10-1 to TRBJ2-2; the D gene is possibly TRBD2 (6 bases). Germline V gene sequence: CDR1 WNHNN, CDR2 SYGVQD (reference sequence). This CDR3 spans 15 amino acids. V lost 0 bases, J lost 6 bases, and 11 bases lay in between. CDR3 nucleotide sequence: TGCGCCAGCAGTGAGTCCAGACTAGGGGCCGGGGAGCTGTTTTTT. It translates to CASSESRLGAGELFF.

This clone was seen a handful of times. The sample holds other DNA sequences that translate to the same CDR3. The rearrangement joins TRBV15 to TRBJ2-1; the match to TRBD1 covers 7 bases. The CDR3 length is 14 residues. The ends lost 4 bases at V and 4 bases at J; junction bases unmatched: 4. CDR1 and CDR2 from the germline V gene are LNHNV and YYDKDF (reference sequence). Here the CDR3 DNA reads TGTGCCACCAGCACGACAGGGTCTTACAATGAGCAGTTCTTC. Protein: CATSTTGSYNEQFF.

The chain couples TRBV28 to TRBJ2-7; the match to TRBD2 covers 8 bases. The CDR3 sequence is 14 residues long. After removal of 6 bases from V and 0 bases from J, the junction contained 4 bases not matched to a gene. Germline values: CDR1 MDHEN, CDR2 SYDVKM. CDR3 amino acids: CASRLAGGSYEQYF. DNA of the CDR3: TGTGCCAGCAGGCTGGCGGGAGGCTCCTACGAGCAGTACTTC.

This clone has only a few counts. The chain employs TRBV7-6 and TRBJ2-2; the D gene is possibly TRBD1 (6 bases). The length of the CDR3 is 15 residues. The V end was cut by 3 bases, the J end by 3 bases, with 11 bases between. The V gene's germline CDR1 is SGHVS and CDR2 FNYEAQ. The CDR3 region is CASSFQQGDTGELFF. The CDR3 bases are TGTGCCAGCAGCTTCCAACAGGGCGACACCGGGGAGCTGTTTTTT.

This clone was found a few times. The chain uses TRBV7-3 and TRBJ1-1; D not resolved. V lost 2 bases and J 3 bases, leaving 16 bases between the germline ends. Per germline, CDR1 SGHTA and CDR2 FQGTGA. This CDR3 has 16 amino acids. The CDR3: CASSLSALVRDTEAFF. The DNA for the CDR3 is TGTGCCAGCAGCTTATCTGCGTTGGTTCGGGACACTGAAGCTTTCTTT.

This clone was observed at least ten times. This chain links TRBV4-3 with TRBJ2-1; 11 nucleotides agree with TRBD2. With 0 bases clipped from V and 14 bases from J, the junction kept 6 bases outside the gene matches. The CDR3 has 14 amino acids. From germline, CDR1 is LGHNA and CDR2 YSLEER. CDR3 nucleotide sequence: TGCGCCAGCAGCCAAGATCAGACTAGCGGGGCGAAGTTCTTC. This codes for CASSQDQTSGAKFF.

The chain carries TRBV5-1 and TRBJ1-4, with 8 bases lining up with TRBD1. Germline values: CDR1 SGHRS, CDR2 YFSETQ. The CDR3 contains 14 residues. Trimming cost V 3 bases and J 7 bases; bases outside gene matches: 5. The CDR3 reads CASSYGQGPEKLFF. In DNA form, the CDR3 reads TGCGCCAGCAGCTACGGACAGGGACCTGAAAAACTGTTTTTT.

This clone was seen only a few times. The V gene is TRBV11-2, the J gene TRBJ2-3, with TRBD2 as a possible D gene (6 bases). Per germline, CDR1 SGHAT and CDR2 FQNNGV. This CDR3 region has 15 residues. V was clipped by 5 bases and J by 0 bases, with 12 bases between them. The CDR3 reads CASSRRDFSTDTQYF. The CDR3 DNA follows: TGTGCCAGCAGCCGCCGGGACTTCAGCACAGATACGCAGTATTTT. Full variable domain (missing parts from reference TRBV11-2 and TRBJ2-3): EAGVAQSPRYKIIEKRQSVAFWCNPISGHATLYWYQQILGQGPKLLIQFQNNGVVDDSQLPKDRFSAERLKGVDSTLKIQPAKLEDSAVYLCASSRRDFSTDTQYFGPGTRLTVL.

In this sample, this clone turned up a few times. V usage is TRBV7-9 and J usage is TRBJ1-4, with unresolved D. V lost 1 base and J lost 1, with 13 bases in between. The CDR3 extends over 17 amino acids. Looked up from germline, CDR1 is SEHNR and CDR2 is FQNEAQ (reference sequence). The CDR3 loop is CASSLGERWGTNEKLFF. DNA of the CDR3: TGTGCCAGCAGCTTAGGGGAGAGGTGGGGAACTAATGAAAAACTGTTTTTT.

On this clone itself: One end of the junction does not line up with germline, which may come from a read error. The rearrangement uses TRBV7-7 and TRBJ2-2, with 9 bases fitting TRBD1. Germline V gene lookup returns CDR1 SSHAT and CDR2 FNYEAQ (reference sequence). The CDR3 length is 16 residues. CDR3 sequence (DNA): TGTGCTAGCAGCAAACAGGGGGCGGGAAGCACCGGGGAGCTGTTTTTT. Amino acids: CASSKQGAGSTGELFF. Full variable domain (outside the CDR3, taken from reference TRBV7-7 and TRBJ2-2): GAGVSQSPRYKVTKRGQDVTLRCDPISSHATLYWYQQALGQGPEFLTYFNYEAQPDKSGLPSDRFSAERPEGSISTLTIQRTEQRDSAMYRCASSKQGAGSTGELFFGEGSRLTVL.

This clone showed up just a few times. The chain links TRBV6-1 to TRBJ1-1; D is possibly TRBD1 (5 bases). CDR1 MNHNS and CDR2 SASEGT come from the germline V gene. CDR3 size: 12 residues. V was clipped by 8 bases and J by 3 bases, with 10 bases between them. The CDR3 protein is CASSGGDTEAFF. DNA for the CDR3: TGTGCCAGCTCTGGGGGGGACACTGAAGCTTTCTTT.

The rearrangement uses TRBV7-9 and TRBJ2-1; perhaps TRBD2 as D (6 bases). Germline CDR1 is SEHNR and CDR2 is FQNEAQ (reference sequence). The CDR3 sequence is 14 residues long. The V end was cut by 8 bases, the J end by 8 bases, with 19 bases between. CDR3 amino acids: CASGMNGGGYEQFF. For the CDR3, the DNA is TGTGCCAGCGGAATGAACGGAGGAGGGTATGAGCAGTTCTTC. Supplemented by reference TRBV7-9 and TRBJ2-1, the full variable domain reads DTGVSQNPRHKITKRGQNVTFRCDPISEHNRLYWYRQTLGQGPEFLTYFQNEAQLEKSRLLSDRFSAERPKGSFSTLEIQRTEQGDSAMYLCASGMNGGGYEQFFGPGTRLTVL.

The chain couples TRBV28 to TRBJ1-2; TRBD1 might be the D (5 bases). V shed 3 bases and J shed 3 bases, with 11 bases lying between them. Germline-derived CDR1 and CDR2 are MDHEN and SYDVKM. This CDR3 region has 14 residues. CDR3 bases: TGTGCCAGCAGTTTGGGGGGGGGTCACTATGGCTACACCTTC. It codes for CASSLGGGHYGYTF.

This clone was seen more than once but under ten times. The genes are TRBV7-9 and TRBJ2-7, with 9 bases identical to TRBD1. After removal of 1 base from V and 6 bases from J, the junction contained 13 bases not matched to a gene. This CDR3 comprises 17 residues. CDR1 and CDR2 (germline): SEHNR, FQNEAQ (reference sequence). As DNA, the CDR3 is TGTGCCAGCAGCTTAGTCAGGGCCCGGACAGGGGACCTCGAGCAGTACTTC. This translates into CASSLVRARTGDLEQYF. Supplemented by reference TRBV7-9 and TRBJ2-7, the full variable domain reads DTGVSQNPRHKITKRGQNVTFRCDPISEHNRLYWYRQTLGQGPEFLTYFQNEAQLEKSRLLSDRFSAERPKGSFSTLEIQRTEQGDSAMYLCASSLVRARTGDLEQYFGPGTRLTVT.

The V call is TRBV19, the J call TRBJ1-1; D gene uncertain. Per germline, CDR1 LNHDA and CDR2 SQIVND (reference sequence). Trimming stripped 3 bases from V and 6 bases from J, with 14 bases between. This CDR3 contains 14 residues. The DNA for the CDR3 is TGTGCCAGTAGTATCGAAGGGTCGAGGGCTGAAGCTTTCTTT. Protein: CASSIEGSRAEAFF.

This clone has only a few counts. The chain employs TRBV19 and TRBJ1-5; a weak D match, TRBD1 (6 bases). This CDR3 is 14 amino acids long. Between the trimmed V and J ends, which lost 7 bases and 7 bases, there was a span of 17 bases. Germline assignment: CDR1 LNHDA and CDR2 SQIVND (reference sequence). CDR3 sequence: CASTQKGQNQPQHF. CDR3 bases: TGTGCCAGTACCCAAAAGGGACAAAACCAGCCCCAGCATTTT.

This clone was recorded a few times. The chain joins TRBV10-3 to TRBJ2-2; weak D call: TRBD1 (6 bases). Trimming removed 3 bases at V and 2 bases at J, with 13 bases between. CDR1 and CDR2 (germline): ENHRY, SYGVKD. CDR3 length: 16 amino acids. CDR3 sequence reads: CAISDPGTHNTGELFF. CDR3 in DNA: TGTGCCATCAGTGACCCCGGGACACATAACACCGGGGAGCTGTTTTTT.

The chain joins TRBV30 to TRBJ2-7, with 7 bases that match TRBD2. The ends lost 5 bases at V and 2 bases at J; junction bases unmatched: 9. The CDR3 has 14 amino acids. CDR1 and CDR2 from the germline V gene are GTSNPN and SVGIG (reference sequence). CDR3: CAWGRLAAAYEQYF. CDR3 in DNA: TGTGCCTGGGGCCGACTAGCAGCAGCCTACGAGCAGTACTTC. Based on the CDR3 plus reference TRBV30 and TRBJ2-7, the full variable domain is SQTIHQWPATLVQPVGSPLSLECTVEGTSNPNLYWYRQAAGRGLQLLFYSVGIGQISSEVPQNLSASRPQDRQFILSSKKLLLSDSGFYLCAWGRLAAAYEQYFGPGTRLTVT.

The J gene is TRBJ2-1, the V gene TRBV10-3; D is unresolved. The length of the CDR3 is 14 residues. The germline V and J ends were trimmed by 0 bases and 4 bases, with 7 bases remaining between them. Germline values: CDR1 ENHRY, CDR2 SYGVKD. The DNA for the CDR3 is TGTGCCATCAGTGAGTCCCTATCTTACAATGAGCAGTTCTTC. Residues: CAISESLSYNEQFF.

This clone was seen more than once but under ten times. The chain is built from TRBV7-2 and TRBJ1-3; D unclear. CDR1 SGHTA and CDR2 FQGNSA come from the germline V gene. The V and J ends lost 5 bases and 2 bases respectively, with 4 bases between them. The CDR3 spans 12 residues. The CDR3, as DNA: TGTGCCAGCAGCCGTCCTGGAAACACCATATATTTT. Its protein product is CASSRPGNTIYF.

The chain couples TRBV30 to TRBJ1-3; D is uncertain. Germline values: CDR1 GTSNPN, CDR2 SVGIG (reference sequence). V lost 2 bases and J lost 2, with 7 bases in between. The CDR3 length is 13 residues. The CDR3 sequence: CAWSRVPGNTIYF. The CDR3 DNA sequence: TGTGCCTGGAGTCGGGTTCCTGGAAACACCATATATTTT.